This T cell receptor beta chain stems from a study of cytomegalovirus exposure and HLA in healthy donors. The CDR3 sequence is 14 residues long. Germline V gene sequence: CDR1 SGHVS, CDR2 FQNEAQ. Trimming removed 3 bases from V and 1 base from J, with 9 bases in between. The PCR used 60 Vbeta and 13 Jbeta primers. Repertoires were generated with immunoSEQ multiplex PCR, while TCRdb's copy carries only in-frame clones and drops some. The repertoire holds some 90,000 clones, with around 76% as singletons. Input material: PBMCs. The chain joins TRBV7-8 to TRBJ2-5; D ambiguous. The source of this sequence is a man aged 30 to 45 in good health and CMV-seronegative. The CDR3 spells CASSFQVLQETQYF. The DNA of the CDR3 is TGTGCCAGCAGCTTTCAGGTCCTCCAAGAGACCCAGTACTTC. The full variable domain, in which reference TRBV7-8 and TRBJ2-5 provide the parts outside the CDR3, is GAGVSQSPRYKVAKRGQDVALRCDPISGHVSLFWYQQALGQGPEFLTYFQNEAQLDKSGLPSDRFFAERPEGSVSTLKIQRTQQEDSAVYLCASSFQVLQETQYFGPGTRLLVL.